This TCR beta chain was recorded in a study of T cells in Graves' hyperthyroidism and ophthalmopathy. Study details: Peripheral blood collection took place at initial diagnosis, before any treatment.

Researchers amplified the TCR beta CDR3 regions from RNA transcripts. The TCR CDR3 first-round RT-PCR relied on the HTBI primer set. Each CDR3 protein is one row after TCRdb ran MiXCR on the multiplex PCR reads. The sample lists a few hundred thousand distinct CDR3 sequences, 14% to 15% occurring once. With regard to this clonotype: Its cognate antigen is unknown.

This CDR3 has 15 residues. V shed 4 bases and J shed 1 base, with 11 bases lying between them. CDR1 is SGHRS and CDR2 is YFSETQ in the germline V gene. Researchers defined stable Graves' hyperthyroidism as no ophthalmopathy progression within 18 months. Study-wide findings and caveats: The majority of expanded thyroid clonotypes above 0.001 also appeared in blood. Model output signaled ophthalmopathy a median approximately 6 months ahead of onset.

The source material was blood. This receptor was taken from a woman between 25 and 40 years old with Graves' hyperthyroidism. The chain links TRBV5-1 to TRBJ2-2; D could derive from TRBD1 or TRBD2 (5 bases each). DNA of the CDR3: TGCGCCAGCAGCCGGGGACGGCTGAACACCGGGGAGCTGTTTTTT. It codes for CASSRGRLNTGELFF. The whole variable domain, remainder taken from reference TRBV5-1 and TRBJ2-2, is KAGVTQTPRYLIKTRGQQVTLSCSPISGHRSVSWYQQTPGQGLQFLFEYFSETQRNKGNFPGRFSGRQFSNSRSEMNVSTLELGDSALYLCASSRGRLNTGELFFGEGSRLTVL.